Each of the 3 T cell receptor beta chains below was sequenced from the same sample in a study of naive and memory T cell subsets. An equimolar mix of two oligonucleotides served as the beta constant-region primer for TRBC1 and TRBC2. TCRdb re-called the UMI-ligation and nested PCR reads with MiXCR, one entry per CDR3 protein. The table includes 81,000 or so distinct CDR3 sequences, 7% detected once. What was sequenced was central memory CD4+ T cells from blood. The receptor set was obtained from a human donor in good health.

This clonotype occurred many times. The chain links TRBV18 to TRBJ2-7; maybe TRBD2 (5 bases). There are 13 residues in the CDR3. Per germline, CDR1 KGHSH and CDR2 LQKENI. V shed 3 bases and J shed 0 bases, with 6 bases lying between them. CDR3 nucleotide sequence: TGTGCCAGCTCACCCGGGATCTCCTACGAGCAGTACTTC. It translates to CASSPGISYEQYF.

Ten or more counts support this clonotype. This chain links TRBV7-2 with TRBJ1-5; D remains ambiguous. This CDR3 region has 12 residues. Germline values: CDR1 SGHTA, CDR2 FQGNSA. V lost 4 bases, J lost 6 bases, and 7 bases lay in between. The CDR3 here is CASSSLSQPQHF. The CDR3 DNA reads TGTGCCAGCAGCTCCCTGAGTCAGCCCCAGCATTTT.

A few counts support this clonotype. The chain joins TRBV29-1 to TRBJ2-2; 7 nucleotides line up with TRBD2. The germline V gene encodes CDR1 SQVTM and CDR2 ANQGSEA. J gave up 1 base and V 6 bases, and 5 bases lay outside the gene matches. The CDR3 spans 14 residues. The CDR3 is CSVRLALNTGELFF. CDR3 sequence (DNA): TGCAGCGTACGACTAGCCCTGAACACCGGGGAGCTGTTTTTT.